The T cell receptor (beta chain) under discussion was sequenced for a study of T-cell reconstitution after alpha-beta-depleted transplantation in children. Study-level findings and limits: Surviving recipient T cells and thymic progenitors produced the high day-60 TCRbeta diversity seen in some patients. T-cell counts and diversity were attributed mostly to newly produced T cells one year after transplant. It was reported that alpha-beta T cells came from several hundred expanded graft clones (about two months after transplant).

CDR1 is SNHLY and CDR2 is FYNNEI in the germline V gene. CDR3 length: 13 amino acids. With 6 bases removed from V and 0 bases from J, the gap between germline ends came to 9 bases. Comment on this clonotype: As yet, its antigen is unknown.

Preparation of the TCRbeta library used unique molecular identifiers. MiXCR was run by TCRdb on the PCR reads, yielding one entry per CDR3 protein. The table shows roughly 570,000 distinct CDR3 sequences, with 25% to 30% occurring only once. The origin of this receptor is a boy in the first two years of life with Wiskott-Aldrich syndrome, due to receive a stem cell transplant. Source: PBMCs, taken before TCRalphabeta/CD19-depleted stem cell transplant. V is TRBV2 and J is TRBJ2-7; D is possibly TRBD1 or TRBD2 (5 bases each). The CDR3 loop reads CASSGADSYEQYF. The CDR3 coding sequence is TGTGCCAGCAGCGGGGCGGACTCCTACGAGCAGTACTTC.